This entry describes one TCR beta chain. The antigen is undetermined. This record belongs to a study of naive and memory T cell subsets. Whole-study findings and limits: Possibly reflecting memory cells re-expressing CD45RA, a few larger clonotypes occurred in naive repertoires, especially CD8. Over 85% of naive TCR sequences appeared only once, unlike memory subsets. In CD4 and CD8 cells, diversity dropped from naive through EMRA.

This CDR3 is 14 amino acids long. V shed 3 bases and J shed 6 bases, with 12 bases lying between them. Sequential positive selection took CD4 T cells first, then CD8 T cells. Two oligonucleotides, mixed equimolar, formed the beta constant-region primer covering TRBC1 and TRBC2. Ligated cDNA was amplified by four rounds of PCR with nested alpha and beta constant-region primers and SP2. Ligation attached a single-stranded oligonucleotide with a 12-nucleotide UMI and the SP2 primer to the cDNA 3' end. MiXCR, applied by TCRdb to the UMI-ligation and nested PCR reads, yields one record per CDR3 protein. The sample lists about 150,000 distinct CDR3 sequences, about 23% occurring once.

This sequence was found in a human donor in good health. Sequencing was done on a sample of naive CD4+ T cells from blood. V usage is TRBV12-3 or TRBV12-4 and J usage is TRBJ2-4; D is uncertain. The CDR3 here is CASSFRHGRNIQYF. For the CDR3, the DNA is TGTGCCAGCAGTTTTAGGCACGGACGAAACATTCAGTACTTC.